Each of the 20 T cell receptor beta chains below was sequenced from the same sample in a study of blood T cell repertoires in COVID-19. Profiling relied on immunoSEQ multiplex PCR, and the TCRdb table lists in-frame clones only, not all of them. The sample lists 30,000 to 40,000 clones; 70% to 90% were seen once. What was sequenced was peripheral blood. The receptors originated from a human donor in a cohort sampled during active COVID-19.

V usage is TRBV13 and J usage is TRBJ1-3; a weak D match, TRBD1 (5 bases). The V gene's germline CDR1 is PRHDT and CDR2 FYEKMQ (reference sequence). The V end was cut by 2 bases, the J end by 4 bases, with 12 bases between. CDR3 length equals 15 residues. The CDR3 sequence is CASSLRGGIGNTIYF. The CDR3 DNA follows: TGTGCCAGCAGCTTACGGGGGGGGATCGGAAACACCATATATTTT.

The chain employs TRBV18 and TRBJ2-7, with 10 positions matching TRBD1. This CDR3 is 15 amino acids long. The V segment lost 4 bases and the J segment 6 bases; nucleotides outside the gene matches: 9. Germline V lookup: CDR1 KGHSH, CDR2 LQKENI. CDR3 coding DNA: TGTGCCAGCTCACGCCGGGACAGGGGTAGTGGCGAGCAGTACTTC. The encoded protein is CASSRRDRGSGEQYF.

This clone was observed a few times. The chain uses TRBV28 and TRBJ2-7, with D maybe TRBD1 (6 bases). V lost 1 base and J lost 2, with 6 bases in between. The CDR3 has 13 residues. Germline V gene lookup returns CDR1 MDHEN and CDR2 SYDVKM. The CDR3 sequence is CASSLSGAYEQYF. The CDR3 nucleotides are TGTGCCAGCAGTTTATCAGGGGCCTACGAGCAGTACTTC.

This clone was seen a handful of times. This chain uses TRBV30 with TRBJ1-5; 7 nucleotides match TRBD1. CDR1 is GTSNPN, CDR2 SVGIG, per germline (reference sequence). This CDR3 contains 14 residues. With V trimmed by 1 base and J by 3 bases, 3 bases remained unmatched. CDR3 bases: TGTGCCTGGAGTGAGGGACAGCTCAATCAGCCCCAGCATTTT. It is translated as CAWSEGQLNQPQHF.

The V and J genes are TRBV7-2 and TRBJ2-3, with D perhaps matching TRBD2 (5 bases). CDR3 size: 14 residues. Germline V gives CDR1 SGHTA, CDR2 FQGNSA. The ends were cut back, 4 bases at V and 1 base at J, with 9 bases in the middle. As DNA, the CDR3 is TGTGCCAGCAGCTGGACTGGCGGCACAGATACGCAGTATTTT. Its protein is CASSWTGGTDTQYF.

The V and J genes are TRBV19 and TRBJ1-2, with 7 bases matching TRBD1. The CDR3 extends over 14 amino acids. V lost 5 bases to trimming and J lost 2 bases; unmatched junction nucleotides: 5. Germline lookup yields CDR1 LNHDA and CDR2 SQIVND (reference sequence). This CDR3 reads CASSVQGSNYGYTF. For the CDR3, the DNA is TGTGCCAGTAGTGTACAGGGGAGCAACTATGGCTACACCTTC.

This clone was counted once. This chain uses TRBV7-9 with TRBJ2-1, with D tentatively TRBD2 (5 bases). In germline, CDR1 is SEHNR, CDR2 FQNEAQ (reference sequence). Trimming stripped 2 bases from V and 6 bases from J, with 14 bases between. The CDR3 loop spans 15 amino acids. CDR3 sequence: CASSLSDPGSNEQFF. CDR3 DNA: TGTGCCAGCAGCTTATCGGATCCGGGGTCCAATGAGCAGTTCTTC. Looking up the rest from reference TRBV7-9 and TRBJ2-1 gives the full variable domain: DTGVSQNPRHKITKRGQNVTFRCDPISEHNRLYWYRQTLGQGPEFLTYFQNEAQLEKSRLLSDRFSAERPKGSFSTLEIQRTEQGDSAMYLCASSLSDPGSNEQFFGPGTRLTVL.

The chain recombines TRBV11-3 with TRBJ2-1; D call uncertain. V lost 5 bases and J 0 bases, leaving 5 bases between the germline ends. CDR1 and CDR2 from the germline V gene are SGHNT and YENEEA. The CDR3 totals 13 residues. The CDR3 spells CASSPSSYNEQFF. CDR3 sequence (DNA): TGTGCCAGCAGCCCCAGCTCCTACAATGAGCAGTTCTTC.

CDR3 nucleotides: TGTGCCAGCAGTGAGGGGACAGGCAATTCACCCCTCCACTTT. Its translation: CASSEGTGNSPLHF. The V and J genes are TRBV2 and TRBJ1-6; 8 bases line up with TRBD1. The CDR3 loop spans 14 amino acids. Germline V gene sequence: CDR1 SNHLY, CDR2 FYNNEI. V was clipped by 3 bases and J by 7 bases; unmatched bases: 2. The whole variable domain, remainder taken from reference TRBV2 and TRBJ1-6, is EPEVTQTPSHQVTQMGQEVILRCVPISNHLYFYWYRQILGQKVEFLVSFYNNEISEKSEIFDDQFSVERPDGSNFTLKIRSTKLEDSAMYFCASSEGTGNSPLHFGNGTRLTVT.

The chain couples TRBV12-5 to TRBJ2-2; D is perhaps TRBD1 (6 bases). Germline loops: CDR1 LGHNT, CDR2 FRNRAP. The CDR3 extends over 15 amino acids. V was pared by 6 bases and J by 0 bases, with 11 bases between. CDR3 in amino acids: CASGAGVANTGELFF. The CDR3, as DNA: TGTGCTAGTGGGGCAGGGGTCGCGAACACCGGGGAGCTGTTTTTT.

CDR3 loop: CASRPGQGIGYTF. CDR3 coding DNA: TGTGCCAGCAGACCTGGACAGGGGATTGGCTACACCTTC. This chain links TRBV12-3 or TRBV12-4 with TRBJ1-2; 9 bases match TRBD1. Germline trimming cut 6 bases from V and 7 bases from J; bases unmatched to any gene: 6. The CDR3 spans 13 residues.

The V call is TRBV5-5, the J call TRBJ2-5; possible D gene TRBD1, 6 bases. The V gene lost 1 base and the J gene lost 5 bases, with 9 bases spanning the gap. The CDR3 is 13 amino acids. Germline V gene data show CDR1 as SGHKS and CDR2 as YYEKEE (reference sequence). The CDR3 DNA follows: TGTGCCAGCAGCTTGTCAGGGGACGAGACCCAGTACTTC. It specifies CASSLSGDETQYF.

This clone occurred once. This chain joins TRBV30 and TRBJ1-1, with TRBD1 matching 7 bases. CDR3 size: 14 residues. Germline V gives CDR1 GTSNPN, CDR2 SVGIG (reference sequence). V shed 5 bases and J 1 base; nucleotides not matched to a gene: 7. Here the CDR3 reads CAWDRQGGNTEAFF. The CDR3 DNA reads as TGTGCCTGGGACAGGCAGGGGGGGAACACTGAAGCTTTCTTT.

The V gene is TRBV30, the J gene TRBJ1-1; 8 nucleotides agree with TRBD1. The CDR3 is 14 residues long. CDR1 is GTSNPN, CDR2 SVGIG, per germline (reference sequence). The junction had 3 bases not matched to a gene; V was cut back by 2 bases and J by 1 base. CDR3 region: CAWSIGTGNTEAFF. The CDR3 DNA is TGTGCCTGGAGTATAGGGACAGGGAACACTGAAGCTTTCTTT.

The chain joins TRBV28 to TRBJ1-5; the match to TRBD1 covers 9 bases. V shed 0 bases, J shed 11 bases, and the junction held 23 bases outside the gene matches. This CDR3 comprises 20 residues. Germline-derived CDR1 and CDR2 are MDHEN and SYDVKM. The CDR3 spells CASSLWTLIGTGRVFGSQHF. The CDR3 DNA sequence: TGTGCCAGCAGTTTATGGACCCTCATCGGGACAGGGAGGGTGTTTGGGTCCCAGCATTTT.

The J gene is TRBJ2-2, the V gene TRBV3-1 (or the pseudogene TRBV3-2), with TRBD2 matching over 9 bases. The V segment lost 1 base and the J segment 6 bases; nucleotides outside the gene matches: 6. Per the germline V gene, CDR1 is LGHDT and CDR2 is YNNKEL (reference sequence). This CDR3 has 16 residues. CDR3 in amino acids: CASSQVGLAGSGELFF. CDR3 bases: TGTGCCAGCAGCCAAGTGGGGCTAGCGGGGTCCGGGGAGCTGTTTTTT.

A few counts support this clone. The V and J genes are TRBV7-8 and TRBJ1-3; 9 bases are shared with TRBD1. V trimming: 1 base; J trimming: 3 bases; junction bases outside the gene matches: 7. Germline V CDR1 and CDR2: SGHVS, FQNEAQ. The CDR3 extends over 17 amino acids. As DNA, the CDR3 is TGTGCCAGCAGCTTAGAGGGGACAGGGTGGGGTGGAAACACCATATATTTT. This translates into CASSLEGTGWGGNTIYF.

V usage is TRBV2 and J usage is TRBJ2-3, with 8 bases identical to TRBD2. In germline, CDR1 is SNHLY, CDR2 FYNNEI. After removal of 8 bases from V and 4 bases from J, the junction contained 5 bases not matched to a gene. The CDR3 loop spans 13 amino acids. The CDR3 spells CASGLARADTQYF. The DNA of the CDR3 is TGTGCCAGCGGACTAGCTCGGGCAGATACGCAGTATTTT.

The CDR3 nucleotides read TGTGCCAGCAGCTCGGGGGGAAAAGAGACCCAGTACTTC. It specifies CASSSGGKETQYF. The chain links TRBV28 to TRBJ2-5; the match to TRBD2 covers 7 bases. CDR3 size: 13 residues. Trimming removed 6 bases from V and 3 bases from J; junction bases left unmatched: 4. Germline V gene sequence: CDR1 MDHEN, CDR2 SYDVKM.

J is TRBJ1-3 and V is TRBV19, with a possible D match to TRBD1 (6 bases). The germline V and J ends were trimmed by 7 bases and 4 bases, with 20 bases remaining between them. This CDR3 spans 16 amino acids. Germline V gives CDR1 LNHDA, CDR2 SQIVND (reference sequence). For the CDR3, the DNA is TGTGCCAGTACCCTGACAGGTCGACTGGTGGGAAACACCATATATTTT. This translates into CASTLTGRLVGNTIYF.